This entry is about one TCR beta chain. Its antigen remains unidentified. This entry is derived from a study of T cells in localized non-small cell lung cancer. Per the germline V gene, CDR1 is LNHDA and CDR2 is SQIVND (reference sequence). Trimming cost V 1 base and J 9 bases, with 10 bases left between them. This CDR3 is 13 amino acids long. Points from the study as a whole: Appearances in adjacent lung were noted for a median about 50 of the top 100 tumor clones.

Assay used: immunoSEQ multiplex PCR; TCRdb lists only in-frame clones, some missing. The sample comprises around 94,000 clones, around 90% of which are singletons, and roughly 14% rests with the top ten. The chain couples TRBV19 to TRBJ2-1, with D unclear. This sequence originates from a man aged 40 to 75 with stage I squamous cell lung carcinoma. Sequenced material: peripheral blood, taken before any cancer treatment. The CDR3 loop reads CASSIGPGGEQFF. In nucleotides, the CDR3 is TGTGCCAGTAGTATAGGACCGGGTGGTGAGCAGTTCTTC.